This T cell receptor beta chain was obtained from a study of blood T cell repertoires in COVID-19. Background on the study: The origin of the acute and convalescent COVID-19 samples was the United States, Italy and Spain. From T cells, B-cell-depleted T cells, or PBMCs came the material, which was cDNA or gDNA.

In the study's own analysis: Reference gene primer amplification in the assay estimated nucleated cell counts. Assay used: immunoSEQ multiplex PCR; TCRdb lists only in-frame clones, some missing. The DNA was the basis for D and trimming; V, J and clone size are from that table. The data contain hundreds of thousands of clones, under 85% of them singletons. The origin of this receptor is a woman between 40 and 55 years old with active or convalescent COVID-19. Sequencing used peripheral blood.

CDR3 DNA sequence: TGTGCCAGTAGCCGTGGCGGGTACTCTGGAAACACCATATATTTT. Its protein product is CASSRGGYSGNTIYF. The chain carries TRBV19 and TRBJ1-3; no definite D call. Germline values: CDR1 LNHDA, CDR2 SQIVND (reference sequence). The V end was cut by 6 bases, the J end by 0 bases, with 12 bases between. The CDR3 has 15 amino acids.